The present T cell receptor (beta chain) was sequenced within a study of blood T cell repertoires in COVID-19. Under the authors' procedure: Reference gene primer amplification in the assay estimated nucleated cell counts. Some clones are missing from TCRdb's copy, which holds only in-frame ones; the method was immunoSEQ multiplex PCR. The V and J calls and clone size come from that table; D and trimming were worked out from the DNA. The table records hundreds of thousands of clones, 75% to 90% of them present only once. Germline loops: CDR1 MDHEN, CDR2 SYDVKM. The V and J ends lost 4 bases and 2 bases respectively, with 15 bases between them. CDR3 size: 15 residues. Seattle enrolled patients during active infection and tracked them longitudinally.

This receptor was taken from a woman in her 70s with COVID-19, enrolled during active disease. Sequencing was carried out using peripheral blood. V usage is TRBV28 and J usage is TRBJ2-7; a weak D match, TRBD2 (5 bases). The CDR3 nucleotides are TGTGCCAGCAGTTGGAGCGGCGGTCCAACCTACGAGCAGTACTTC. It translates to CASSWSGGPTYEQYF.